This T cell receptor (beta chain) originates from a study of shared clonotypes between healthy human individuals. There are 15 residues in the CDR3. V shed 0 bases and J shed 5 bases, with 14 bases lying between them. Terminally differentiated effector memory CD45RA+ cells were left out of the naive CD8 fraction, which was CD45RO-negative and positively selected for CCR7. Profiled with immunoSEQ multiplex PCR; TCRdb holds only in-frame clones, not every one. The table records roughly 2.1 million clones, more than 85% of them present only once. The sequence derives from a man younger than 30 in good health. Some clones in this sample may be carry-over from other donors' samples. The chain has TRBV23-1 and TRBJ2-7, with TRBD2 as a possible D gene (6 bases). TRBV23-1 is an ORF for which the function is uncertain. Sequences were obtained from naive CD8+ T cells from PBMCs. The CDR3 loop is CASSQSTSLSDEQYF. CDR3 coding DNA: TGCGCCAGCAGTCAATCTACTAGCCTCTCTGACGAGCAGTACTTC.